The clone carrying this T cell receptor (beta chain) showed up just once. Per the study methods: Amplification from reference gene primers served as the basis for estimated nucleated cell counts. Libraries were prepared by immunoSEQ multiplex PCR; TCRdb keeps only in-frame clonotypes and omits some of them. That table gives V, J and clone size, and the DNA gave D and trimming. The sample has about 160,000 clones; roughly 91% are singletons. This record belongs to a study of blood T cell repertoires in COVID-19. Study summary: Material from acute and convalescent COVID-19 was sourced from the United States, Italy and Spain. T cells, B-cell-depleted T cells, or PBMCs provided the cDNA or gDNA that served as material.

Trimming took 0 bases from V and 2 from J; bases not matched to a gene: 10. This CDR3 comprises 19 residues. CDR1 and CDR2 from the germline V gene are MNHEY and SVGEGT. Sequences were obtained from peripheral blood. The rearrangement joins TRBV6-2 or TRBV6-3 to TRBJ1-5, with TRBD1 matching over 10 bases. This clonotype was obtained from a man in his late teens or twenties with acute or convalescent COVID-19. The CDR3 region is CASSYSAGTGVLGNQPQHF. DNA of the CDR3: TGTGCCAGCAGTTACTCGGCCGGGACAGGGGTTTTGGGCAATCAGCCCCAGCATTTT.